This TCR beta chain was documented in a study of cytomegalovirus exposure and HLA in healthy donors. The study's findings and limits: A later analysis reported that several of the most significant clusters appeared to be linked to common viral pathogens, among them Epstein-Barr virus.

Both 60 Vbeta primers and 13 Jbeta primers went into the PCR. Clones were read by immunoSEQ multiplex PCR, and TCRdb kept only the in-frame ones, dropping some. The sample contains hundreds of thousands of clones, around 80% of which appear only once. Points on this clone: Its target is unknown.

The V gene end was trimmed by 6 bases and the J gene end by 6 bases; junction bases not matched to a gene: 3. The CDR3 contains 14 residues. The germline V gene encodes CDR1 LNHDA and CDR2 SQIVND (reference sequence). The receptor was isolated from a man between 18 and 35 years old in good health and CMV-seronegative. The chain links TRBV19 to TRBJ1-5; 12 positions match TRBD1. The sample consisted of PBMCs. The CDR3 bases are TGTGCCAGTAGCGGGACAGGGGGCACTCAGCCCCAGCATTTT. Translation gives CASSGTGGTQPQHF.